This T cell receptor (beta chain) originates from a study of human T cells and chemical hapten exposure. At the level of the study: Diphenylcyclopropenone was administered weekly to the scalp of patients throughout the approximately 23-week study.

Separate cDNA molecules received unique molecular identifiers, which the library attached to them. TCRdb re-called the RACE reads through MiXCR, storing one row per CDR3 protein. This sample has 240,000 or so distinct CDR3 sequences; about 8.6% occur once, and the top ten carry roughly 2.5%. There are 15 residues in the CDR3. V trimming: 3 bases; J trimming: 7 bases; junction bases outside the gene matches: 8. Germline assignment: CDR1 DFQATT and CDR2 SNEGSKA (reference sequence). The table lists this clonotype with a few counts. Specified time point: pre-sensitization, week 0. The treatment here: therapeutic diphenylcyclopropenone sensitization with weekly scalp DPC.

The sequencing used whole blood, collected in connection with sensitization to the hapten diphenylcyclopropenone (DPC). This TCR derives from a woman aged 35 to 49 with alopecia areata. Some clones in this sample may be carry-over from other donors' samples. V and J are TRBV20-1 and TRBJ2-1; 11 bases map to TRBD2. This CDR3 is CSASPSSGRSNEQFF. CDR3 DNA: TGCAGTGCTAGTCCATCTAGCGGGAGGTCGAATGAGCAGTTCTTC.